Listed below are T cell receptor beta chains from one sample, sequenced in a study of T cells in Graves' hyperthyroidism and ophthalmopathy. One entry per CDR3 protein, called by TCRdb with MiXCR from the multiplex PCR reads. Of around 700,000 distinct CDR3 sequences in the sample, around 20% were seen once. The sample consisted of blood. These TCRs come from a woman aged 45-60 years with Graves' hyperthyroidism that later progressed to Graves' ophthalmopathy. Both conserved end residues are part of each CDR3. Each record gives: V gene, clone size, CDR3 protein. Rows give clone size only sometimes, using once, few, many, or a class for an expanded clone.

TRBV5-1	few	CASSATGTVAVGANVLTF
TRBV11-2	many	CASSLDPRPGTGELFF
TRBV4-2	few	CASSQEKESVTEAFF
TRBV14	many	CASSQGTGGVAADTQYF
TRBV4-1	.	CASSQDHGSQPQHF
TRBV9	.	CASSSGLAGPPDTQYF
TRBV20-1	many	CSARDRRGGYEQYF
TRBV12-3/TRBV12-4	.	CASSWGQGYYNEQFF
TRBV20-1	.	CSARGGQQNTEAFF
TRBV6-5	many	CASSYADSYEQYF
TRBV7-2	many	CASSLTSGDGGELFF
TRBV6-2/TRBV6-3	few	CASSPLRDRVNEKLFF
TRBV20-1	.	CSASRRVGDTQYF
TRBV6-5	few	CASSYATATRSYGYTF
TRBV11-2	many	CASSLSGSGYTF
TRBV12-3/TRBV12-4	.	CASRLAGRYNEQFF
TRBV24-1	few	CATSDSAGTKYNEQFF
TRBV24-1	once	CATSARGASADTQYF
TRBV16	.	CASSQLVGLYGYTF
TRBV3-1	many	CASSPRRDRNEKLFF
TRBV12-3/TRBV12-4	.	CASSLAGANTEASF
TRBV4-1	.	CASSQEKGGTGHRRNQPQHF
TRBV15	.	CATSRTATYEQYF
TRBV20-1	.	CGASPGTYGYTF
TRBV27	.	CASSHGLAGGPSYNEQFF
TRBV5-1	few	CASSLSLAGAEQETQYF
TRBV5-1	many	CASSPGRRTEAFF
TRBV20-1	few	CSASGGPAGVRNEQFF
TRBV3-1	many	CASSQDRETSALVEQYF
TRBV6-6	many	CASSYGEVGVSYNEQFF
TRBV4-2	few	CASSQGTGVDYGYTF
TRBV29-1	.	CSARNNPEAFF
TRBV28	many	CASSLTAAGEHYSEQFF
TRBV20-1	.	CSVPNGKLGGYGYTF
TRBV9	few	CASSVADGSYEQYF
TRBV20-1	.	CSAVDGQTGYEQYF
TRBV12-3/TRBV12-4	many	CASMGVGLHTDTQYF
TRBV19	.	CASTPRGNEQFF
TRBV2	many	CASSEGHPQPQHF
TRBV20-1	.	CSANPQNNEQFF
TRBV6-1	.	CASSDSSLPYNSPLHF
TRBV11-2	many	CASSFQPGQGAGEQFF
TRBV3-1	few	CASSRGHNQPQHF
TRBV11-2	many	CASSPGTGGRETQYF
TRBV14	.	CASSQAASRATGELFF
TRBV20-1	many	CSAGWTGANQPQHF
TRBV10-3	many	CAISASDKTQYF
TRBV6-1	.	CASTGGQTDTQYF
TRBV6-1	few	CASREGGNTIYF
TRBV27	many	CASSAILTNTEAFF